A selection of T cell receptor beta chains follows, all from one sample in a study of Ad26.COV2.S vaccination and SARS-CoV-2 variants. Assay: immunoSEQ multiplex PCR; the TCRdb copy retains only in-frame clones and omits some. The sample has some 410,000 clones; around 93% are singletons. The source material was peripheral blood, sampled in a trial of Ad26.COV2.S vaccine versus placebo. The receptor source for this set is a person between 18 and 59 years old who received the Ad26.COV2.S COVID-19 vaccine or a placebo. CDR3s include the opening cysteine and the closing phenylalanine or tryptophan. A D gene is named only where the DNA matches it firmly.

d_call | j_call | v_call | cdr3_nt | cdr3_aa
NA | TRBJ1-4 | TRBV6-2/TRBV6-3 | TGTGCCAGCAGTTACCGGACAGCAACTAATGAAAAACTGTTTTTT | CASSYRTATNEKLFF
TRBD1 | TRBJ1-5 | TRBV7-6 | TGTGCCAGCCCGTCTGGACAGGGAGATTTTCAGCCCCAGCATTTT | CASPSGQGDFQPQHF
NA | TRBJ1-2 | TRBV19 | TGTGCCAGTAGTCTGGGCACGGGCTATGGCTACACCTTC | CASSLGTGYGYTF
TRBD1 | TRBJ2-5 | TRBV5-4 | TGTGCCAGCAGCTTGGTCCCGGGACAGCAAGAGACCCAGTACTTC | CASSLVPGQQETQYF
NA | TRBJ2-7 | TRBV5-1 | TGCGCCAGCTCTACTCGGGGAAACCCCCAACTCTACGAGCAGTACTTC | CASSTRGNPQLYEQYF
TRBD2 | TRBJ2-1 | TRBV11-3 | TGTGCCAGCAGCTTAGTGGGAGGCGGGGGGGCCTCCGATGAGCAGTTCTTC | CASSLVGGGGASDEQFF
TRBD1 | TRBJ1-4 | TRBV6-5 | TGTGCCAGCAGCCCGACAGGGGATAATGAAAAACTGTTTTTT | CASSPTGDNEKLFF
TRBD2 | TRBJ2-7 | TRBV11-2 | TGTGCCAGCAGCTTGACTAGCGGGGCCTACGAGCAGTACTTC | CASSLTSGAYEQYF
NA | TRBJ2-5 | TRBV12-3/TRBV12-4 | TGTGCCAGCAGTGATCCCCGGCAGACCCAGTACTTC | CASSDPRQTQYF
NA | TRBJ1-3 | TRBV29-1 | TGCAGCGTTGCTACAGCGATAGACGTCTCTGGAAACACCATATATTTT | CSVATAIDVSGNTIYF
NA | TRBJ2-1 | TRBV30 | TGTGCCTGGAGTGTTGTCGGGGCATCCGGTGAGCAGTTCTTC | CAWSVVGASGEQFF
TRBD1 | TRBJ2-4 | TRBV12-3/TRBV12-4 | TGTGCCAGCAGTCTTCGACAGGGGGCGCCCCACTTC | CASSLRQGAPHF
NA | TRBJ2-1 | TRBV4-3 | TGCGCCAGCAGCCAAGGAAGCTGGGGCTCATTTAACAATGAGCAGTTCTTC | CASSQGSWGSFNNEQFF
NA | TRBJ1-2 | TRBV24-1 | TGTGCCACCAGTGATTTCGGCCAGAACTATGGCTACACCTTC | CATSDFGQNYGYTF
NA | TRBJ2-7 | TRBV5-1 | TGCGCCAGCAGCTTGGAACATTCCTACGAGCAGTACTTC | CASSLEHSYEQYF
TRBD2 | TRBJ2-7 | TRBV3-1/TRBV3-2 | TGTGCCAGCAGTCGGGGACTAGCGGAACGCTACGAGCAGTACTTC | CASSRGLAERYEQYF
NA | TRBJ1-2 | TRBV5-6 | TGTGCCAGCAGCTCTACAGGACCCTACTATGGCTACACCTTC | CASSSTGPYYGYTF
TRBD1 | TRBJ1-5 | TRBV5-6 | TGTGCCAGCAGCTTGGGGGGACAGGGGGCGACACAGCCCCAGCATTTT | CASSLGGQGATQPQHF
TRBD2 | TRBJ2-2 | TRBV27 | TGTGCCAGCAGTTTATCCCGGACTAGCGGGGGGGTGAACACCGGGGAGCTGTTTTTT | CASSLSRTSGGVNTGELFF
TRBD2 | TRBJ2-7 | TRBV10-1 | TGCGCCAGACCCACCCAGGAGGCGGGGGGTGACTCCTACGAGCAGTACTTC | CARPTQEAGGDSYEQYF